The 6 T cell receptor beta chains in this list originate from one sample, sequenced in a study of Graves' ophthalmopathy and Graves' hyperthyroidism. The authors amplified TCR beta CDR3 regions from RNA transcripts. A first-round RT-PCR used HTBI primers, followed by a second-round multiplex PCR. Each CDR3 protein gets one entry after TCRdb re-called the multiplex PCR reads with MiXCR. The repertoire holds roughly 1.1 million distinct CDR3 sequences, with 35% to 40% as singletons. Material for sequencing was peripheral blood or thyroid tissue (not recorded which). The receptors here all came from an adult man with Graves' hyperthyroidism.

J is TRBJ1-5 and V is TRBV5-5; weak D call: TRBD1 (6 bases). This CDR3 spans 16 amino acids. Germline CDR1 SGHKS, CDR2 YYEKEE (reference sequence). Trimming removed 4 bases from V and 6 bases from J, with 20 bases in between. CDR3 residues: CASSPRWGGRSQPQHF. As DNA, the CDR3 is TGTGCCAGCAGCCCCCGGTGGGGGGGGCGAAGTCAGCCCCAGCATTTT.

This clonotype has just a few counts. This chain uses TRBV7-9 with TRBJ1-6; a weak D match, TRBD1 (5 bases). V lost 1 base to trimming and J lost 7 bases, with 11 bases between them. The germline CDR1 and CDR2 sequences are SEHNR and FQNEAQ (reference sequence). This CDR3 has 15 amino acids. CDR3 loop: CASSLVGGLNSPLHF. CDR3 bases: TGTGCCAGCAGCTTAGTGGGGGGTTTGAATTCACCCCTCCACTTT. Filled out from reference TRBV7-9 and TRBJ1-6, the complete variable domain reads DTGVSQNPRHKITKRGQNVTFRCDPISEHNRLYWYRQTLGQGPEFLTYFQNEAQLEKSRLLSDRFSAERPKGSFSTLEIQRTEQGDSAMYLCASSLVGGLNSPLHFGNGTRLTVT.

The chain joins TRBV4-2 to TRBJ1-1, with D uncertain. V was shortened by 4 bases and J by 4 bases, with 16 bases between the two germline ends. Per germline, CDR1 LGHNA and CDR2 YNFKEQ. CDR3 length: 15 residues. CDR3 residues: CASSLQEGTGTEAFF. CDR3 DNA: TGTGCCAGCAGCCTGCAGGAGGGTACGGGCACTGAAGCTTTCTTT.

The CDR3 region has the DNA TGTGCCAGCAGCTTGAAGGGGAAAAACACTGAAGCTTTCTTT. Its translation: CASSLKGKNTEAFF. This chain links TRBV5-8 with TRBJ1-1; a possible D gene is TRBD1 (5 bases). There are 14 residues in the CDR3. The germline CDR1 and CDR2 sequences are SGHTS and YDEGEE. Trimming pared 1 base from V and 2 bases from J, leaving 9 bases between.

The chain recombines TRBV7-2 with TRBJ2-2, with TRBD2 matching over 10 bases. The CDR3 length is 19 residues. Germline CDR1 reads SGHTA; CDR2 reads FQGNSA. V gave up 1 base and J gave up 4 bases; unmatched junction bases: 12. The chain's CDR3 is CASSLGTGVAGGRTGELFF. The CDR3 coding sequence is TGTGCCAGCAGCTTAGGTACAGGGGTAGCGGGAGGCCGCACCGGGGAGCTGTTTTTT. The complete variable domain, with remaining parts taken from reference TRBV7-2 and TRBJ2-2, reads GAGVSQSPSNKVTEKGKDVELRCDPISGHTALYWYRQSLGQGLEFLIYFQGNSAPDKSGLPSDRFSAERTGGSVSTLTIQRTQQEDSAVYLCASSLGTGVAGGRTGELFFGEGSRLTVL.

The chain couples TRBV6-5 to TRBJ2-5, with 11 bases fitting TRBD1. The length of the CDR3 is 16 residues. Looked up from germline, CDR1 is MNHEY and CDR2 is SVGAGI. The J segment lost 5 bases and the V segment lost 2 bases, leaving 7 bases of the junction unmatched. The DNA of the CDR3 is TGTGCCAGCAGTTACACCGGGACAGGGGGACTGGAGACCCAGTACTTC. Its protein is CASSYTGTGGLETQYF.